One T cell receptor (beta chain) is described in this entry. The antigen is unknown. The data derive from a study of T cell responses to AZD1222 COVID-19 vaccine. General study findings and limits: Vaccine-associated CD4 TCRs ranged over spike, dominating at 160-218 and 743-854. The study found Spike-specific TCR breadth and depth rose after two AZD1222 doses.

CDR3 length: 15 amino acids. CDR1 SGDLS and CDR2 YYNGEE come from the germline V gene. The V and J ends lost 4 bases and 7 bases respectively, with 15 bases between them. The method was immunoSEQ multiplex PCR; TCRdb's version includes in-frame clones alone and lacks a portion of them. The sample consists of 120,000 to 150,000 clones, roughly 92% of them appearing once. The receptor was derived from an adult who received the AZD1222 COVID-19 vaccine. J is TRBJ1-6 and V is TRBV9; a possible D gene is TRBD1 (5 bases). The sample consisted of peripheral blood, taken 28 days after the second AZD1222 dose. In DNA, the CDR3 is TGTGCCAGCAGCCCCCGGGGCGGGGTGAATTCACCCCTCCACTTT. Translation gives CASSPRGGVNSPLHF.